This T cell receptor beta chain appears in the sequencing data of a study of blood T cell repertoires in COVID-19 (dated by TCRdb to about 2020). Background for the entire study: The collaborator samples originated in the United States, Italy and Spain and spanned the acute and convalescent phases of COVID-19. The material from the prospective study consisted of cDNA or gDNA derived from T cells, B-cell-depleted T cells, or PBMCs. Subjects who had been exposed to COVID-19, were actively infected with it, or had recovered from it provided the deeply sampled blood TCRbeta repertoires that made up the dataset. A freely available public database, intended as a resource for researchers studying the immune response to SARS-CoV-2, is where the repertoires were released. Samples came from the ongoing ImmuneRACE study (first 160 participants) plus 1,254 subjects from 6 global collaborators. Nearly every sample came with metadata listing a de-identified subject ID, COVID-19 status, age in years and sex. Where available, HLA class I and class II types were taken from metadata supplied by the sample provider and were not determined by assay-based typing.

On the study overall, not on this receptor specifically: How much clinical and demographic metadata was included differed by source and by participant, and the metadata was provided uncurated.

Whole blood was collected in K2EDTA tubes by collaborating institutions according to the institutions' own protocols. For TCRbeta analysis, collaborators shipped samples in one of three forms: frozen whole blood, isolated PBMCs, or DNA extracted from either of those sample types. TCRbeta CDR3 regions were amplified from genomic DNA by means of the immunoSEQ Assay, a bias-controlled multiplex PCR. The original pipeline was this. The number of nucleated cells in each sample was estimated from the amplification of reference gene primers within the assay. To quantify the absolute abundance of each unique TCRbeta CDR3 rearrangement, sequence reads were collapsed and filtered. For each sample, productive Simpson clonality was calculated as the square root of Simpson's diversity index over productive rearrangements. TCRdb took over this immuneACCESS table, retaining in-frame rearrangements with V and J assigned. Such tables are incomplete; in checked studies, under half of the missing clones stem from an unresolved V gene, and the remainder is unexplained. V, J and clone size are taken as reported in that table, and D and trimming were inferred from the DNA itself. This sample holds over 85,000 clones; 75% to 95% were observed only once. The ten largest clones add up to 2% to 2.5% of the sample.

With respect to this clone: Its cognate antigen has yet to be identified. No much larger clone is present one base from it, and per-base qualities are unavailable.

Spanning cysteine to phenylalanine, the CDR3 consists of 13 amino acids. The kept DNA is CDR3 alone, 39 bases in frame from the first base. Based on the germline V gene (reference sequence), the CDR1 and CDR2 sequences are MNHEY and SMNVEV. Trimming takes 7 bases from V and 9 bases from J, and the germline ends sit 13 bases apart. This clonotype was obtained from a human donor with active COVID-19. The donor label of this sample is uncertain. The sequence is built from TRBV27 and TRBJ1-6; no D gene can be assigned with confidence. Sequencing input: peripheral blood. The nucleotide sequence is TGTGCCAGCACCCCTTTGGAGGGTTCACCCCTCCACTTT. This gives the protein CASTPLEGSPLHF.